This T cell receptor beta chain was recovered during a study of CD8 T cells in ankylosing spondylitis. Study-wide results and limits: A TCR beta motif of several highly homologous variants appeared characteristic of ankylosing spondylitis blood.

Remarks on this clonotype: Its antigen remains unidentified. A much bigger clone sits one base away, suggesting this may be a read error.

The CDR3 loop spans 17 amino acids. Per the germline V gene, CDR1 is SGHKS and CDR2 is YYEKEE (reference sequence). TCRdb processed the 5' RACE reads anew with MiXCR; each CDR3 protein has one entry. The table includes roughly 240,000 distinct CDR3 sequences, approximately 7.6% detected once. The specimen was blood, either unsorted or a sorted T cell fraction (not recorded which). J is TRBJ1-1 and V is TRBV5-5; the match to TRBD1 covers 12 bases. This receptor was obtained from a female donor with ankylosing spondylitis or in good health (not recorded which). The CDR3 DNA follows: TGTGCCAACAGCTTGGGGGACAGGGGGCCAGCGAACACTGAAGCTTTCTTT. Amino acid sequence: CANSLGDRGPANTEAFF.